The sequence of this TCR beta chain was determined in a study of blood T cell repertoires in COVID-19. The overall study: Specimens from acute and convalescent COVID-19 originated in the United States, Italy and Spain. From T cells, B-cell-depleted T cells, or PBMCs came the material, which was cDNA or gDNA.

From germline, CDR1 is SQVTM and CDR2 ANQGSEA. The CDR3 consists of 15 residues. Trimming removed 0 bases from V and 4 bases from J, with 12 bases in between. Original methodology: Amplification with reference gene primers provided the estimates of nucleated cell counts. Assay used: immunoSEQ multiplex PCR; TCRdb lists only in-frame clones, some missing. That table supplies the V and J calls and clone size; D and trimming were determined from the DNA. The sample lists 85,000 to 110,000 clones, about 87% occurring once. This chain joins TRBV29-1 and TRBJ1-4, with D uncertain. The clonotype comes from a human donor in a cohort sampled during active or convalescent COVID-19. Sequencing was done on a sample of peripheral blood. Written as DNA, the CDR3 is TGCAGCGTTGAAGAGGAAAGCGCATTTAATGAAAAACTGTTTTTT. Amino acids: CSVEEESAFNEKLFF.